The next 24 T cell receptor beta chains were all read from a single sample in a study of Graves' ophthalmopathy and Graves' hyperthyroidism. Amplification of TCR beta CDR3 regions used RNA transcripts. HTBI-primed RT-PCR formed the first round, and a multiplex PCR formed the second. Each CDR3 protein is one row after TCRdb ran MiXCR on the multiplex PCR reads. Of 600,000 to 650,000 distinct CDR3 sequences in the sample, around a fifth were seen once. The specimen was peripheral blood. These receptors all stem from a woman under 30 with stable Graves' hyperthyroidism. Some clones in this sample may be carry-over from other donors' samples.

This clonotype was seen at least ten times. This chain connects TRBV27 to TRBJ1-2, with a weak D call TRBD1 (5 bases). Trimming took 6 bases from V and 4 from J, leaving 12 bases between them. The CDR3 length is 13 residues. Germline lookup yields CDR1 MNHEY and CDR2 SMNVEV (reference sequence). The CDR3 reads CASRGTRGYGYTF. In DNA form, the CDR3 reads TGTGCCAGCAGGGGGACTCGTGGCTATGGCTACACCTTC.

This clonotype has more than one count but fewer than ten. This chain connects TRBV19 to TRBJ1-1; D is uncertain. V lost 7 bases and J 6 bases, leaving 12 bases between the germline ends. The germline V gene has CDR1 LNHDA and CDR2 SQIVND (reference sequence). The CDR3 runs to 12 residues. The CDR3 is CASKRRGAEAFF. Here the CDR3 DNA reads TGTGCCAGTAAAAGAAGAGGAGCTGAAGCTTTCTTT.

This clonotype was seen more than once but under ten times. The gene calls are TRBV29-1 and TRBJ2-7; no clear D. Per the germline V gene, CDR1 is SQVTM and CDR2 is ANQGSEA. The CDR3 length is 13 residues. Trimming removed 0 bases from V and 5 bases from J, with 11 bases in between. The CDR3 region has the DNA TGCAGCGTTGAAGATCCTAGGGTTCACGAGCAGTACTTC. Protein sequence: CSVEDPRVHEQYF.

This clonotype was recorded many times. The CDR3 DNA sequence: TGTGCCAGCAGAGATGGGACAGCCCCCTATGGCTACACCTTC. It yields the protein CASRDGTAPYGYTF. The rearrangement uses TRBV25-1 and TRBJ1-2; 7 positions match TRBD1. CDR1 MGHDK and CDR2 SYGVNS come from the germline V gene. CDR3 length: 14 residues. Trimming took 6 bases from V and 4 from J; bases not matched to a gene: 8.

The sample holds many counts of this clonotype. The chain combines TRBV27 with TRBJ1-1, with D unresolved. Germline V CDR1 and CDR2: MNHEY, SMNVEV (reference sequence). The CDR3 extends over 13 amino acids. V was clipped by 6 bases and J by 4 bases, with 12 bases between them. In DNA form, the CDR3 reads TGTGCCAGCAGGCCGGGGAGGGTCACTGAAGCTTTCTTT. Its protein product is CASRPGRVTEAFF.

The rearrangement joins TRBV12-3 or TRBV12-4 to TRBJ2-7; the match to TRBD2 covers 7 bases. The trim removed 6 bases at V and 5 bases at J, leaving 7 bases unmatched. This CDR3 is 13 amino acids long. CDR3 loop: CASSQTAGNEQYF. The CDR3 DNA reads TGTGCCAGCAGCCAGACAGCGGGAAACGAGCAGTACTTC.

This clonotype showed up many times. The rearrangement links TRBV11-2 to TRBJ2-5; unclear D gene. The CDR3 spans 13 residues. CDR1 and CDR2 (germline): SGHAT, FQNNGV. The V and J ends lost 0 bases and 1 base respectively, with 3 bases between them. The CDR3 DNA reads TGTGCCAGCAGCTTAGAGCCCCAAGAGACCCAGTACTTC. Encoded protein: CASSLEPQETQYF.

This clonotype has only a few counts. Just one base apart from a much larger clone, this may be a read error. The chain recombines TRBV6-1 with TRBJ1-5; D is unclear. The CDR3 consists of 13 residues. Per germline, CDR1 MNHNS and CDR2 SASEGT. The CDR3: CASSVQSNQPRHF. CDR3 DNA: TGTGCCAGCAGTGTACAGAGCAATCAGCCCCGGCATTTT.

The CDR3 spells CASSSGPFRHQPQHF. CDR3 bases: TGTGCCAGCAGCTCGGGACCATTCCGGCATCAGCCCCAGCATTTT. The chain joins TRBV6-2 or TRBV6-3 to TRBJ1-5; possible D gene TRBD1, 5 bases. CDR3 length: 15 residues. Trimming left V 6 bases short and J 5 bases short, with 17 bases between. Germline CDR1 MNHEY, CDR2 SVGEGT.

The genes are TRBV12-3 or TRBV12-4 and TRBJ1-6, with D tentatively TRBD1 (6 bases). CDR3 length equals 15 residues. V lost 2 bases to trimming and J lost 9 bases, with 14 bases between them. The CDR3 DNA reads as TGTGCCAGCAGTTTAAGGCAGGGGATTGGTTCACCCCTCCACTTT. It translates to CASSLRQGIGSPLHF.

This clonotype occurred a few times. The chain recombines TRBV20-1 with TRBJ2-5; D unresolved. Trimming took off 7 bases at V and 3 bases at J, with 18 bases between the two ends. Per germline, CDR1 DFQATT and CDR2 SNEGSKA (reference sequence). The CDR3 extends over 14 amino acids. The CDR3 loop is CSVDSSVTEETQYF. CDR3 DNA sequence: TGCAGTGTCGACTCCTCCGTTACGGAAGAGACCCAGTACTTC.

The table lists this clonotype with many counts. The chain employs TRBV27 and TRBJ1-2, with 7 bases lining up with TRBD1. Germline V gives CDR1 MNHEY, CDR2 SMNVEV (reference sequence). V lost 5 bases to trimming and J lost 3 bases; unmatched junction nucleotides: 6. The CDR3 loop spans 14 amino acids. The CDR3 here is CASSARTGYYGYTF. In DNA form, the CDR3 reads TGTGCCAGCAGTGCGCGGACAGGCTACTATGGCTACACCTTC.

Many counts were recorded for this clonotype. No DNA is shown, since the ends of the CDR3 on it are uncertain; the CDR3 is the one TCRdb lists. CDR3 sequence reads: CASSSSTRNYGYTF. This chain joins TRBV28 and TRBJ1-2. The germline gives CDR1 MDHEN, CDR2 SYDVKM. Both ends counted, the CDR3 spans 14 residues.

There are many counts of this clonotype. V is TRBV2 and J is TRBJ1-6; possibly TRBD1 for D (5 bases). With 2 bases removed from V and 11 bases from J, the gap between germline ends came to 13 bases. Germline CDR1 is SNHLY and CDR2 is FYNNEI. This CDR3 spans 14 amino acids. The CDR3 DNA reads TGTGCCAGCAGTGAAACGGGGCAGGCGGCACCCCTCCACTTT. Translated: CASSETGQAAPLHF.

This clonotype was counted between two and nine times. Just one base apart from a much larger clone, this may be a read error. No conserved phenylalanine or tryptophan ends this CDR3, so it is likely a read error. The chain carries TRBV5-1 and TRBJ2-2; the D is unclear. The V end lost 4 bases, the J end lost 5 bases, and 12 bases lay between the germline ends. The CDR3 runs 14 residues. The V gene's germline CDR1 is SGHRS and CDR2 YFSETQ. DNA of the CDR3: TGCGCCAGCAGCCTGAGCAGCGAAACCGGGGAGCTGTTTTTG. The encoded protein is CASSLSSETGELFL.

J is TRBJ2-5 and V is TRBV10-2; TRBD2 might be the D (7 bases). The CDR3 covers 16 residues. V shed 3 bases and J shed 6 bases, with 20 bases lying between them. Germline values: CDR1 WSHSY, CDR2 SAAADI. The CDR3 here is CASSEGVGGRGKTQYF. The DNA for the CDR3 is TGCGCCAGCAGTGAAGGAGTCGGGGGGCGCGGGAAGACCCAGTACTTC.

The chain employs TRBV4-2 and TRBJ2-5, with 12 positions matching TRBD2. The CDR3 has 18 amino acids. The V gene end was trimmed by 0 bases and the J gene end by 1 base; junction bases not matched to a gene: 6. CDR1 is LGHNA, CDR2 YNFKEQ, per germline. CDR3 sequence: CASSQDLAGGRGQETQYF. In DNA, the CDR3 is TGTGCCAGCAGCCAAGACCTAGCGGGGGGGAGGGGCCAAGAGACCCAGTACTTC.

This clonotype appeared many times. The genes are TRBV29-1 and TRBJ1-6, with 8 bases identical to TRBD1. The ends lost 6 bases at V and 0 bases at J; junction bases unmatched: 10. This CDR3 contains 17 residues. Looked up from germline, CDR1 is SQVTM and CDR2 is ANQGSEA. CDR3 DNA: TGCAGCGTAGCGGGACAGGCCCTCAGCTCCTATAATTCACCCCTCCACTTT. Amino acid sequence: CSVAGQALSSYNSPLHF.

Ten or more counts support this clonotype. DNA for the CDR3: TGCAGTGCTAGCCACTGGACAGGGTGGCAAGAGACCCAGTACTTC. It encodes CSASHWTGWQETQYF. The chain links TRBV20-1 to TRBJ2-5; 8 nucleotides align to TRBD1. The CDR3 runs to 15 residues. CDR1 and CDR2 (germline): DFQATT, SNEGSKA (reference sequence). J was trimmed by 2 bases and V by 3 bases; bases with no gene match: 8.

This clonotype came up many times. The V call is TRBV20-1, the J call TRBJ1-1; D unclear. This CDR3 has 12 residues. CDR1 and CDR2 from the germline V gene are DFQATT and SNEGSKA (reference sequence). Trimming left V 6 bases short and J 1 base short, with 9 bases between. CDR3 protein: CSARNPNTEAFF. The CDR3 DNA sequence: TGCAGTGCCCGGAACCCGAACACTGAAGCTTTCTTT.

The table lists this clonotype with a few counts. V and J are TRBV27 and TRBJ1-6; tentative D call: TRBD1 (6 bases). The CDR3 extends over 15 amino acids. V lost 6 bases and J 10 bases, leaving 19 bases between the germline ends. Germline lookup yields CDR1 MNHEY and CDR2 SMNVEV (reference sequence). CDR3 DNA: TGTGCCAGCAGAGAAGGACAGCGGATAAACTCACCCCTCCACTTT. It specifies CASREGQRINSPLHF.

In this sample, this clonotype turned up many times. The chain recombines TRBV7-8 with TRBJ1-5; 7 nucleotides line up with TRBD1. V was clipped by 2 bases and J by 6 bases; unmatched bases: 4. The germline V gene has CDR1 SGHVS and CDR2 FQNEAQ. There are 14 residues in the CDR3. CDR3 DNA sequence: TGTGCCAGCAGCTTAAGGACAGGAGGTCAGCCCCAGCATTTT. Protein sequence: CASSLRTGGQPQHF. The full variable domain, its missing parts supplied by reference TRBV7-8 and TRBJ1-5, is GAGVSQSPRYKVAKRGQDVALRCDPISGHVSLFWYQQALGQGPEFLTYFQNEAQLDKSGLPSDRFFAERPEGSVSTLKIQRTQQEDSAVYLCASSLRTGGQPQHFGDGTRLSIL.

This clonotype was detected many times. This chain links TRBV10-3 with TRBJ2-7, with 11 bases fitting TRBD1. Losses at the gene ends were 11 bases for V and 5 bases for J; bases not matched to a gene: 5. CDR3 length equals 12 residues. Germline values: CDR1 ENHRY, CDR2 SYGVKD. The CDR3 loop reads CASRDRGDEQYF. As DNA, the CDR3 is TGTGCCTCCCGGGACAGGGGGGACGAGCAGTACTTC.

The J gene is TRBJ1-3, the V gene TRBV4-1, with a weak D call TRBD1 (6 bases). Germline V gives CDR1 MGHRA, CDR2 YSYEKL. The CDR3 has 19 residues. V lost 1 base to trimming and J lost 0 bases, with 19 bases between them. This CDR3 reads CASSQGRGGTPSSGNTIYF. The CDR3, as DNA: TGCGCCAGCAGCCAAGGCCGTGGCGGGACACCTAGCTCTGGAAACACCATATATTTT.